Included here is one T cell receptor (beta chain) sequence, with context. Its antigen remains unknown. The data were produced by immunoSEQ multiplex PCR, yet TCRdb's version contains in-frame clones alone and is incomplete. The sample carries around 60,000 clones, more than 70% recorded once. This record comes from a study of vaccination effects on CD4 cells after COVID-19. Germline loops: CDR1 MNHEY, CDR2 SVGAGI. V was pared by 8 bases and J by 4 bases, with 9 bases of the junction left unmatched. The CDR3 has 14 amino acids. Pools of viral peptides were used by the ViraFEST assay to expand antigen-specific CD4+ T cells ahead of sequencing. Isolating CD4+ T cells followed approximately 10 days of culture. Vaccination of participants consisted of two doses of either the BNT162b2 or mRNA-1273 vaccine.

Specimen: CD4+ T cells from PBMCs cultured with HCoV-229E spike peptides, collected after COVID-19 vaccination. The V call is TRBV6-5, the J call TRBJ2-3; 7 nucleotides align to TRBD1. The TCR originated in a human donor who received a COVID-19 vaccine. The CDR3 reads CASHQGVRADTQYF. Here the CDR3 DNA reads TGTGCCAGCCATCAGGGGGTAAGGGCAGATACGCAGTATTTT.